The 29 T cell receptor beta chains below come from one sample, sequenced in a study of blood T cells in healthy people across ages. Next came a second PCR, run for 7 to 11 cycles, which used a sample-barcoded 5' primer along with a J-beta primer mix. TCRdb used MiXCR to reprocess the 5' RACE reads, holding one entry per CDR3 protein. The sample holds 1.5 million to 2 million distinct CDR3 sequences; around 48% are singletons and the top ten take 2% to 2.5%. Material: blood. The receptors stem from a woman between 40 and 50 years old in good health.

This chain joins TRBV6-2 or TRBV6-3 and TRBJ2-7, with D tentatively TRBD1 or TRBD2 (6 bases each). With 6 bases removed from V and 4 bases from J, the gap between germline ends came to 19 bases. The length of the CDR3 is 15 residues. Germline V gives CDR1 MNHEY, CDR2 SVGEGT. CDR3: CASRESRGVRYEQYF. CDR3 nucleotides: TGTGCCAGCAGGGAATCGAGGGGGGTGAGATACGAGCAGTACTTC.

This chain links TRBV29-1 with TRBJ2-7; TRBD1 aligns across 11 bases. The CDR3 runs to 15 residues. The V and J ends lost 5 bases and 3 bases, in that order; junction bases with no gene match: 9. Germline-derived CDR1 and CDR2 are SQVTM and ANQGSEA. The DNA of the CDR3 is TGCAGCGTTCTTAGGGGACAGGGGGTGAACTACGAGCAGTACTTC. Residues: CSVLRGQGVNYEQYF.

The chain combines TRBV3-1 with TRBJ1-2; no clear D. Trimming pared 1 base from V and 7 bases from J, leaving 13 bases between. The CDR3 covers 14 residues. The germline V gene has CDR1 LGHDT and CDR2 YNNKEL (reference sequence). The CDR3 loop is CASSQGPGHRGYTF. The CDR3 DNA is TGTGCCAGCAGCCAAGGGCCGGGCCATCGTGGCTACACCTTC.

The V gene is TRBV4-1, the J gene TRBJ2-1; D perhaps matches TRBD2 (5 bases). This CDR3 is built from 16 residues. Germline lookup yields CDR1 MGHRA and CDR2 YSYEKL. Trimming removed 1 base from V and 7 bases from J, with 17 bases in between. The CDR3 reads CASSQGPGLASNEQFF. The DNA of the CDR3 is TGCGCCAGCAGCCAAGGACCGGGATTAGCATCGAATGAGCAGTTCTTC.

The chain employs TRBV11-2 and TRBJ2-4; 8 bases are shared with TRBD1. The assigned J gene may be wrong: the sequence end matches TRBJ2-7 better. Germline V lookup: CDR1 SGHAT, CDR2 FQNNGV. The CDR3 consists of 14 residues. The CDR3 DNA sequence: TGTGCCAGCAGCTCGGACAGGGAGGTCAACGAGCAGTACTTC. As protein: CASSSDREVNEQYF.

The chain links TRBV6-5 to TRBJ2-1; 13 bases agree with TRBD2. This CDR3 has 15 residues. V gave up 4 bases and J gave up 7 bases; unmatched junction bases: 4. Germline loops: CDR1 MNHEY, CDR2 SVGAGI. The CDR3 DNA is TGTGCCAGCAGTTTACTAGCGGGGGGGACGAATGAGCAGTTCTTC. Residues: CASSLLAGGTNEQFF.

The rearrangement uses TRBV6-5 and TRBJ2-5; 11 positions match TRBD2. Germline values: CDR1 MNHEY, CDR2 SVGAGI. The V gene end was trimmed by 6 bases and the J gene end by 1 base; junction bases not matched to a gene: 4. CDR3 size: 15 residues. CDR3 DNA: TGTGCCAGCAGGGTAGCGGGGGGGTTCCAAGAGACCCAGTACTTC. Translation: CASRVAGGFQETQYF.

This chain connects TRBV12-3 or TRBV12-4 to TRBJ2-1; 11 bases line up with TRBD2. This CDR3 comprises 14 residues. Unmatched junction bases numbered 6, after V lost 5 bases and J lost 9 bases. CDR3 loop: CASSPRLAGSEQFF. The CDR3 DNA reads TGTGCCAGCAGTCCCCGACTAGCGGGGAGTGAGCAGTTCTTC.

The chain carries TRBV20-1 and TRBJ2-3; D is ambiguous. In germline, CDR1 is DFQATT, CDR2 SNEGSKA (reference sequence). V shed 3 bases and J shed 2 bases, with 9 bases lying between them. This CDR3 spans 13 amino acids. DNA of the CDR3: TGCAGTGCTAGGCGAGGAGTCACAGATACGCAGTATTTT. It specifies CSARRGVTDTQYF.

With respect to this clonotype: At one of its ends the junction is not consistent with the germline gene, which may arise from a read error. The chain recombines TRBV5-4 with TRBJ2-1, with a weak D call TRBD1 (5 bases). Germline loops: CDR1 SGHNT, CDR2 YYREEE (reference sequence). The CDR3 sequence is 14 residues long. CDR3 nucleotide sequence: TGCGCCAGCATCCCCGTGGGGCAGTCCAATGAGCAGTTCTTC. Its protein product is CASIPVGQSNEQFF.

The count of this clonotype is one. A much more abundant neighbour one base away suggests this may be a read error. V and J are TRBV7-9 and TRBJ2-3; D may be TRBD1 or TRBD2 (5 bases each). The V and J ends lost 3 bases and 1 base respectively, with 11 bases between them. Germline CDR1 SEHNR, CDR2 FQNEAQ (reference sequence). This CDR3 is built from 15 residues. The CDR3 region is CASSLTGRCTDTQYF. CDR3 nucleotide sequence: TGTGCCAGCAGCTTGACGGGACGGTGCACAGATACGCAGTATTTT.

The V and J genes are TRBV6-6 and TRBJ2-5; TRBD2 might be the D (6 bases). The V gene lost 2 bases and the J gene lost 1 base, with 14 bases spanning the gap. The CDR3 loop spans 16 amino acids. The germline V gene encodes CDR1 MNHNY and CDR2 SVGAGI (reference sequence). For the CDR3, the DNA is TGTGCCAGCAGTTACGCGTCAGTGACTAGCCAAGAGACCCAGTACTTC. Translated, it gives CASSYASVTSQETQYF.

The V gene is TRBV20-1, the J gene TRBJ2-3; 9 bases align to TRBD2. The ends lost 3 bases at V and 2 bases at J; junction bases unmatched: 6. Germline CDR1 reads DFQATT; CDR2 reads SNEGSKA (reference sequence). The CDR3 contains 15 residues. CDR3 amino acids: CSASGRGGDTDTQYF. DNA of the CDR3: TGCAGTGCTAGCGGGCGGGGGGGGGACACAGATACGCAGTATTTT.

CDR3 sequence: CASRAGGLGTDTQYF. The CDR3 DNA is TGTGCCAGCAGGGCAGGGGGTCTCGGCACAGATACGCAGTATTTT. The J gene is TRBJ2-3, the V gene TRBV7-9, with 7 bases identical to TRBD1. V gave up 6 bases and J gave up 1 base; unmatched junction bases: 7. The CDR3 runs to 15 residues. Looked up from germline, CDR1 is SEHNR and CDR2 is FQNEAQ (reference sequence).

V and J are TRBV20-1 and TRBJ1-4; 8 bases agree with TRBD1. CDR1 and CDR2 from the germline V gene are DFQATT and SNEGSKA (reference sequence). The CDR3 has 16 amino acids. The junction had 14 bases not matched to a gene; V was cut back by 4 bases and J by 7 bases. This chain's CDR3 is CSAIGQGLGPSEKLFF. The CDR3 DNA reads as TGCAGTGCTATAGGACAGGGACTAGGCCCAAGTGAAAAACTGTTTTTT.

The chain carries TRBV25-1 and TRBJ2-2; D is undetermined. CDR1 is MGHDK and CDR2 is SYGVNS in the germline V gene. This CDR3 contains 15 residues. The germline V and J ends were trimmed by 3 bases and 0 bases, with 8 bases remaining between them. In nucleotides, the CDR3 is TGTGCCAGCAGTGAGTCGCGGCCGAACACCGGGGAGCTGTTTTTT. This translates into CASSESRPNTGELFF.

The chain links TRBV5-1 to TRBJ2-6, with D possibly matching TRBD1 (6 bases). The ends were cut back, 0 bases at V and 4 bases at J, with 14 bases in the middle. This CDR3 has 17 amino acids. Germline lookup yields CDR1 SGHRS and CDR2 YFSETQ. The CDR3 loop reads CASSLELRDTGANVLTF. DNA for the CDR3: TGCGCCAGCAGCTTGGAACTCCGGGACACCGGGGCCAACGTCCTGACTTTC.

The chain has TRBV29-1 and TRBJ2-7, with D maybe TRBD2 (6 bases). Germline loops: CDR1 SQVTM, CDR2 ANQGSEA. There are 12 residues in the CDR3. V was pared by 6 bases and J by 2 bases, with 11 bases between. This CDR3 is CSVTRGPYEQYF. DNA for the CDR3: TGCAGCGTAACGCGGGGACCCTACGAGCAGTACTTC.

This clonotype has more than one count but fewer than ten. The CDR3 coding sequence is TGTGCCAGCAGCCGAAGGGTGTCGGTGCAGTTCTTC. This gives the protein CASSRRVSVQFF. The J gene is TRBJ2-1, the V gene TRBV14; D is uncertain. Germline CDR1 reads SGHDN; CDR2 reads FVKESK. V dropped 4 bases and J dropped 12 bases, with 13 bases sitting between them. The CDR3 has 12 residues.

The chain links TRBV6-6 to TRBJ2-4, with D perhaps matching TRBD2 (6 bases). Trimming shortened V by 0 bases and J by 8 bases, and 11 bases separated the two germline ends. CDR3 length: 14 residues. The germline CDR1 and CDR2 sequences are MNHNY and SVGAGI (reference sequence). The CDR3 nucleotides are TGTGCCAGCAGTTACTCCTCCCCGGGGGACATTCAGTACTTC. Its translation: CASSYSSPGDIQYF.

Concerning this clonotype itself: Germline is not matched at one junction end, which may reflect a read error. The chain recombines TRBV20-1 with TRBJ1-5; D is undetermined. The CDR3 totals 16 residues. CDR1 and CDR2 from the germline V gene are DFQATT and SNEGSKA (reference sequence). This CDR3 reads CSAKLGDPISNQPQHF. The CDR3 DNA reads as TGCAGTGCCAAATTGGGAGATCCGATTAGCAATCAGCCTCAGCATTTT.

This chain connects TRBV27 to TRBJ2-3; 11 bases align to TRBD1. The CDR3 spans 17 residues. V shed 6 bases, J shed 2 bases, and the junction held 10 bases outside the gene matches. Germline-derived CDR1 and CDR2 are MNHEY and SMNVEV (reference sequence). The CDR3, as DNA: TGTGCCAGCAGACGGACCGGGACAGGGGGACCCACAGATACGCAGTATTTT. Translation gives CASRRTGTGGPTDTQYF.

V gene TRBV20-1 combines with J gene TRBJ2-1; TRBD2 matches at 15 bases. The CDR3 totals 16 residues. Germline V CDR1 and CDR2: DFQATT, SNEGSKA (reference sequence). The junction had 3 bases not matched to a gene; V was cut back by 5 bases and J by 1 base. CDR3 bases: TGCAGTGCTCGGACTAGCGGGGGGGAGTCCTACAATGAGCAGTTCTTC. Amino acids: CSARTSGGESYNEQFF.

The chain is built from TRBV4-3 and TRBJ2-1; the match to TRBD2 covers 8 bases. CDR3 size: 18 residues. V was pared by 3 bases and J by 5 bases, with 15 bases of the junction left unmatched. Germline-derived CDR1 and CDR2 are LGHNA and YSLEER. CDR3: CASSHELRTSRLDNEQFF. CDR3 coding DNA: TGCGCCAGCAGCCACGAGCTCCGGACTAGCCGATTGGACAATGAGCAGTTCTTC.

This chain joins TRBV9 and TRBJ1-2; maybe TRBD1 (6 bases). The V gene's germline CDR1 is SGDLS and CDR2 YYNGEE. V dropped 3 bases and J dropped 10 bases, with 16 bases sitting between them. The CDR3 is 13 amino acids. The CDR3 nucleotides read TGTGCCAGCAGCGGACCCGGGACATCATACTACACCTTC. Residues: CASSGPGTSYYTF.

V gene TRBV10-3 combines with J gene TRBJ2-5; D is perhaps TRBD1 (5 bases). The germline V gene has CDR1 ENHRY and CDR2 SYGVKD. The CDR3 runs to 13 residues. The V and J ends lost 7 bases and 4 bases respectively, with 13 bases between them. CDR3 region: CAINRQIRETQYF. The CDR3 DNA is TGTGCCATCAATCGACAGATACGAGAGACCCAGTACTTC.

The chain uses TRBV20-1 and TRBJ2-1, with D perhaps being TRBD1 or TRBD2 (6 bases each). The ends were cut back, 1 base at V and 3 bases at J, with 10 bases in the middle. The CDR3 sequence is 14 residues long. Germline CDR1 is DFQATT and CDR2 is SNEGSKA (reference sequence). CDR3 sequence (DNA): TGCAGTGCTAGAGGGGGGGCCGACTACAATGAGCAGTTCTTC. It is translated as CSARGGADYNEQFF.

The V and J genes are TRBV20-1 and TRBJ2-5, with TRBD1 matching 8 bases. The J call may be faulty, since TRBJ2-7 better matches the DNA end. CDR1 is DFQATT, CDR2 SNEGSKA, per germline (reference sequence). The length of the CDR3 is 14 residues. CDR3 coding DNA: TGCAGTGCACCGACAGGGGTCGGGGGTTGCGAGCAGTACTTC. Amino acids: CSAPTGVGGCEQYF.

V and J are TRBV20-1 and TRBJ2-3, with a weak D call TRBD1 (6 bases). Per germline, CDR1 DFQATT and CDR2 SNEGSKA (reference sequence). V was trimmed by 5 bases and J by 8 bases, leaving 23 bases between them. The CDR3 runs to 15 residues. CDR3: CSAPETGFRMGTQYF. CDR3 bases: TGCAGTGCTCCCGAAACAGGGTTCCGGATGGGTACGCAGTATTTT.